This record looks at one T cell receptor beta chain sequence and its context. This sample was taken from a study of OX40 agonist ivuxolimab in advanced cancers. The data were produced by immunoSEQ multiplex PCR, yet TCRdb's version contains in-frame clones alone and is incomplete. The sample consists of 130,000 or so clones, 80% to 95% of them appearing once. The CDR3 runs 16 residues. The germline CDR1 and CDR2 sequences are SGHRS and YFSETQ. The ends lost 4 bases at V and 4 bases at J; junction bases unmatched: 8. The receptor comes from an adult with an advanced solid tumor such as melanoma, head and neck, liver or kidney cancer. The sequencing here drew on CD4+ or CD8+ T cells sorted from blood, taken in a trial of the OX40 agonist ivuxolimab. The J gene is TRBJ1-6, the V gene TRBV5-1, with TRBD1 matching 7 bases. CDR3 nucleotide sequence: TGCGCCAGCAGCACCGACAGGGAGGGGTATAATTCACCCCTCCACTTT. Protein sequence: CASSTDREGYNSPLHF.